These 10 T cell receptor beta chains came from one sample sequenced in a study of blood T cell repertoires in COVID-19. Some clones are missing from TCRdb's copy, which holds only in-frame ones; the method was immunoSEQ multiplex PCR. The profile covers approximately 250,000 clones, with approximately 89% appearing a single time and 1.2% taken by the ten largest. The source material was PBMCs or T cells enriched from blood (not recorded which). The receptors here all came from a woman in her thirties or forties with acute COVID-19.

The chain employs TRBV24-1 and TRBJ1-1, with D possibly being TRBD1 (6 bases). Germline lookup yields CDR1 KGHDR and CDR2 SFDVKD. The CDR3 is made up of 13 amino acids. Trimming left V 9 bases short and J 0 bases short, with 10 bases between. CDR3 DNA sequence: TGTGCCACCCGCAGGGACATGAACACTGAAGCTTTCTTT. Its translation is CATRRDMNTEAFF.

The chain has TRBV28 and TRBJ2-7; 8 bases line up with TRBD2. CDR3 length equals 15 residues. Germline V CDR1 and CDR2: MDHEN, SYDVKM. V lost 5 bases, J lost 5 bases, and 11 bases stayed unmatched. The CDR3 sequence is CASSRPAGVPNEQYF. The CDR3, as DNA: TGTGCCAGCAGTCGCCCAGCGGGAGTCCCCAACGAGCAGTACTTC.

V is TRBV10-2 and J is TRBJ2-2; 8 positions match TRBD1. Germline V gene lookup returns CDR1 WSHSY and CDR2 SAAADI. The CDR3 covers 12 residues. With 1 base clipped from V and 16 bases from J, the junction kept 5 bases outside the gene matches. CDR3 residues: CASSEWDGQGFF. In nucleotides, the CDR3 is TGCGCCAGCAGTGAGTGGGACGGACAGGGGTTTTTT.

The J gene is TRBJ1-2, the V gene TRBV4-3; 7 bases align to TRBD1. Germline assignment: CDR1 LGHNA and CDR2 YSLEER. The length of the CDR3 is 17 residues. The ends lost 4 bases at V and 3 bases at J; junction bases unmatched: 14. The CDR3 DNA sequence: TGCGCCAGCAGCCCAGCGTGGATGGGACAGAACCACTATGGCTACACCTTC. It codes for CASSPAWMGQNHYGYTF.

The genes are TRBV29-1 and TRBJ1-1; 10 bases map to TRBD1. This CDR3 spans 14 amino acids. Germline V gives CDR1 SQVTM, CDR2 ANQGSEA. J gave up 7 bases and V 3 bases, and 8 bases lay outside the gene matches. The CDR3 DNA reads as TGCAGCGTTGACGACAGGGGGCGTGGCGGTGAAGCTTTCTTT. Translating it yields CSVDDRGRGGEAFF.

In its sample, this clone was seen a few times. The chain employs TRBV3-1 (or the pseudogene TRBV3-2) and TRBJ2-1; D ambiguous. Germline V lookup: CDR1 LGHDT, CDR2 YNNKEL (reference sequence). The length of the CDR3 is 12 residues. V was pared by 1 base and J by 7 bases, with 5 bases between. The CDR3 bases are TGTGCCAGCAGCCAAGTCCCTAATGAGCAGTTCTTC. Translation gives CASSQVPNEQFF.

This chain joins TRBV7-9 and TRBJ2-5, with TRBD1 matching 9 bases. V shed 0 bases, J shed 7 bases, and the junction held 3 bases outside the gene matches. This CDR3 spans 14 amino acids. The V gene's germline CDR1 is SEHNR and CDR2 FQNEAQ (reference sequence). CDR3 coding DNA: TGTGCCAGCAGCTTAGCGGGACAGGGTGGGACCCAGTACTTC. Amino acids: CASSLAGQGGTQYF.

In this sample, this clone turned up many times. The chain has TRBV7-6 and TRBJ2-6; weak D call: TRBD1 (6 bases). Trimming removed 5 bases from V and 4 bases from J, with 21 bases in between. This CDR3 is 18 amino acids long. Germline V CDR1 and CDR2: SGHVS, FNYEAQ. The CDR3 sequence is CASSPSLGAPLGANVLTF. The CDR3 nucleotides read TGTGCCAGCAGCCCCTCACTGGGGGCACCGTTGGGGGCCAACGTCCTGACTTTC.

This clone was seen only once. The chain links TRBV24-1 to TRBJ2-2; 9 nucleotides line up with TRBD2. The germline V gene encodes CDR1 KGHDR and CDR2 SFDVKD. V gave up 1 base and J gave up 6 bases; unmatched junction bases: 2. CDR3 length: 15 residues. This CDR3 is CATSDFLAGPGELFF. CDR3 sequence (DNA): TGTGCCACCAGTGATTTTCTAGCGGGACCCGGGGAGCTGTTTTTT.

CDR3 protein: CASSLADRVNQPQHF. The CDR3 DNA reads TGCGCCAGCAGCCTAGCAGACAGGGTCAATCAGCCCCAGCATTTT. The chain couples TRBV4-1 to TRBJ1-5; 7 bases match TRBD1. CDR1 and CDR2 from the germline V gene are MGHRA and YSYEKL. This CDR3 spans 15 amino acids. Losses at the gene ends were 4 bases for V and 3 bases for J; bases not matched to a gene: 6.